This T cell receptor beta chain was retrieved from a study of T-cell memory formation after mild COVID-19. Whole-study findings and limits: For second-wave clones that peaked at day 37, SARS-CoV-2 specificity went unverified.

This clonotype was observed a few times. Its specificity is not known. The authors produced TCR alpha and TCR beta cDNA libraries with sample barcodes and UMIs by 5'RACE using constant-segment primers. TCRdb re-derived calls from the 5' RACE reads in MiXCR, one entry per CDR3 protein. The sample lists tens of thousands of distinct CDR3 sequences; approximately 6.8% were seen once. CDR3 length: 15 residues. Germline V lookup: CDR1 MNHEY, CDR2 SMNVEV (reference sequence). The ends were cut back, 3 bases at V and 2 bases at J, with 13 bases in the middle. The source material was PBMCs or a T cell subset sorted from them (not recorded which). The rearrangement uses TRBV27 and TRBJ1-1; no firm D call. The receptor was derived from a young man who had mild COVID-19 (a few samples of this study predate the infection). Cell type and time point are not known. For the CDR3, the DNA is TGTGCCAGCAGTTTGGGGTCGAGCAGCAACACTGAAGCTTTCTTT. This sequence encodes CASSLGSSSNTEAFF.